This T cell receptor beta chain was recovered during a study of cytomegalovirus exposure and HLA in healthy donors. Points from the study as a whole: Previous analysis showed most TCR beta V segments were productive about 90% or about 30% of the time. A later analysis revealed that TCR association rates differed between HLA loci, peaking at DRB1 and bottoming out at HLA-C. On later analysis, the bulk of CMV-associated TCR beta chains appeared to be HLA-restricted.

As to this clone: The antigen remains undetermined. The same CDR3 arises from other DNA sequences in this sample as well.

The study ran its PCR with 60 Vbeta and 13 Jbeta primers. Produced via immunoSEQ multiplex PCR; TCRdb's table is partial and in-frame only. The profile shows 140,000 to 150,000 clones, roughly 80% of them singletons. The CDR3 loop spans 15 amino acids. CDR1 and CDR2 from the germline V gene are MDHEN and SYDVKM. Trimming took 2 bases from V and 2 from J, leaving 7 bases between them. The sequence came from a woman aged 35 to 49 in good health and CMV-seropositive. This chain uses TRBV28 with TRBJ1-6; D is possibly TRBD1 (6 bases). The sequenced material came from PBMCs. DNA of the CDR3: TGTGCCAGCAGTTTAGGACAGACCTATAATTCACCCCTCCACTTT. The encoded protein is CASSLGQTYNSPLHF.